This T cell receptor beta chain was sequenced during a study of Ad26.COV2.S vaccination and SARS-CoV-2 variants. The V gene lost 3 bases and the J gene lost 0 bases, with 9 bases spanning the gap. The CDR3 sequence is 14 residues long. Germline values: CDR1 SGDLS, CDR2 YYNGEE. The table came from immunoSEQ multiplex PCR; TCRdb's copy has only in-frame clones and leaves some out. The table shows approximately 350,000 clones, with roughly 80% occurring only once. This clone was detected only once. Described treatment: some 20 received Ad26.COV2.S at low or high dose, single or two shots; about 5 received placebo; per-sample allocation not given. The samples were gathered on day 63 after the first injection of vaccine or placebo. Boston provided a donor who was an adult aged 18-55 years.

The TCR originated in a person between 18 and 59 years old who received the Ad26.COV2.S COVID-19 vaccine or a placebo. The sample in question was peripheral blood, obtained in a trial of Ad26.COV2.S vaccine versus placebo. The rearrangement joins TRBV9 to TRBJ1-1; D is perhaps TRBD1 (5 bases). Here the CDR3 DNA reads TGTGCCAGCAGCGGGGGGGAATTGAACACTGAAGCTTTCTTT. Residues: CASSGGELNTEAFF.